One sample yielded the 17 T cell receptor beta chains listed below, sequenced in a study of cytomegalovirus exposure and HLA in healthy donors. Primers for the PCR totalled 60 Vbeta and 13 Jbeta. Profiled with immunoSEQ multiplex PCR; TCRdb holds only in-frame clones, not every one. Among roughly 110,000 clones listed, 75% to 85% were seen once. The sample taken for sequencing was PBMCs. The source is a man aged 50 to 59 in good health and CMV-seronegative.

This clone was picked up a small number of times. The gene calls are TRBV7-3 and TRBJ1-6; TRBD1 matches at 9 bases. The CDR3 covers 15 residues. V lost 3 bases, J lost 7 bases, and 4 bases stayed unmatched. Looked up from germline, CDR1 is SGHTA and CDR2 is FQGTGA. The CDR3 DNA sequence: TGTGCCAGCAGCTTGTCTGGGACAGGGAATTCACCCCTCCACTTT. Its translation is CASSLSGTGNSPLHF.

This clone appeared a few times. The chain employs TRBV6-1 and TRBJ1-1, with D perhaps TRBD1 (5 bases). Germline CDR1 is MNHNS and CDR2 is SASEGT. The V end lost 5 bases, the J end lost 3 bases, and 10 bases lay between the germline ends. This CDR3 is built from 13 residues. CDR3 region: CASSQGADTEAFF. CDR3 coding DNA: TGTGCCAGCAGTCAAGGGGCCGACACTGAAGCTTTCTTT.

The chain has TRBV29-1 and TRBJ2-3; 14 bases are a match to TRBD2. Trimming cost V 4 bases and J 0 bases; bases outside gene matches: 6. This CDR3 comprises 17 residues. Germline V gene sequence: CDR1 SQVTM, CDR2 ANQGSEA. The CDR3 nucleotides are TGCAGCGTTGGACTAGCGGGGGGGACAGGTAGCACAGATACGCAGTATTTT. Its protein is CSVGLAGGTGSTDTQYF.

The gene calls are TRBV7-2 and TRBJ2-2, with 10 bases aligning to TRBD1. The ends lost 4 bases at V and 4 bases at J; junction bases unmatched: 9. CDR1 SGHTA and CDR2 FQGNSA come from the germline V gene. This CDR3 comprises 17 residues. The CDR3 sequence is CASSSRTGGSSTGELFF. The CDR3, as DNA: TGTGCCAGCAGCTCTAGGACAGGGGGAAGTAGCACCGGGGAGCTGTTTTTT.

The CDR3 sequence is CASSRTGSTDTQYF. The CDR3 DNA follows: TGTGCCAGCAGCCGGACAGGGAGCACAGATACGCAGTATTTT. The J gene is TRBJ2-3, the V gene TRBV9; 8 nucleotides line up with TRBD1. Germline V gene data show CDR1 as SGDLS and CDR2 as YYNGEE. With 4 bases clipped from V and 0 bases from J, the junction kept 1 base outside the gene matches. This CDR3 is 14 amino acids long.

This clone was counted a single time. The chain couples TRBV7-6 to TRBJ2-5, with TRBD1 as a possible D gene (6 bases). The germline gives CDR1 SGHVS, CDR2 FNYEAQ. The CDR3 is 16 amino acids. With 1 base removed from V and 1 base from J, the gap between germline ends came to 13 bases. In nucleotides, the CDR3 is TGTGCCAGCAGCTTAGAGTACAGAGGGGGCCAAGAGACCCAGTACTTC. Protein: CASSLEYRGGQETQYF. The full variable domain, rest sourced from reference TRBV7-6 and TRBJ2-5, is GAGVSQSPRYKVTKRGQDVALRCDPISGHVSLYWYRQALGQGPEFLTYFNYEAQQDKSGLPNDRFSAERPEGSISTLTIQRTEQRDSAMYRCASSLEYRGGQETQYFGPGTRLLVL.

The V call is TRBV4-1, the J call TRBJ1-1; a weak D match, TRBD1 (6 bases). With 4 bases removed from V and 4 bases from J, the gap between germline ends came to 10 bases. Germline V gene data show CDR1 as MGHRA and CDR2 as YSYEKL. This CDR3 region has 13 residues. In nucleotides, the CDR3 is TGCGCCAGCAGCCTACAGGGAGCCACTGAAGCTTTCTTT. Its protein product is CASSLQGATEAFF.

The rearrangement joins TRBV7-2 to TRBJ2-5; 8 bases agree with TRBD1. The CDR3 loop spans 15 amino acids. V lost 2 bases and J lost 5; bases outside the gene matches: 7. Germline loops: CDR1 SGHTA, CDR2 FQGNSA. The CDR3 loop reads CASSLTRNRGETQYF. CDR3 bases: TGTGCCAGCAGCTTAACGCGGAACAGGGGGGAGACCCAGTACTTC.

The chain uses TRBV7-2 and TRBJ1-6; D is possibly TRBD1 (5 bases). CDR1 and CDR2 from the germline V gene are SGHTA and FQGNSA. This CDR3 comprises 15 residues. The V end was cut by 0 bases, the J end by 9 bases, with 12 bases between. The CDR3 protein is CASSLAAGQPSPLHF. In nucleotides, the CDR3 is TGTGCCAGCAGCTTAGCGGCAGGACAACCTTCACCCCTCCACTTT. The full variable domain, completed using reference TRBV7-2 and TRBJ1-6, is GAGVSQSPSNKVTEKGKDVELRCDPISGHTALYWYRQSLGQGLEFLIYFQGNSAPDKSGLPSDRFSAERTGGSVSTLTIQRTQQEDSAVYLCASSLAAGQPSPLHFGNGTRLTVT.

The chain uses TRBV7-9 and TRBJ1-6; D is ambiguous. Germline loops: CDR1 SEHNR, CDR2 FQNEAQ (reference sequence). The CDR3 is 15 amino acids. V lost 1 base to trimming and J lost 10 bases, with 14 bases between them. CDR3 sequence (DNA): TGTGCCAGCAGCTTAGAATCCTTGGTAGTCTCACCCCTCCACTTT. Residues: CASSLESLVVSPLHF.

The genes are TRBV6-6 and TRBJ2-5, with 9 bases lining up with TRBD2. Germline assignment: CDR1 MNHNY and CDR2 SVGAGI (reference sequence). V was clipped by 5 bases and J by 5 bases; unmatched bases: 9. The CDR3 length is 15 residues. The CDR3 loop is CASSGAGGLRETQYF. The CDR3, as DNA: TGTGCCAGCAGTGGCGCGGGGGGGCTACGGGAGACCCAGTACTTC.

This CDR3 reads CASSLAWDYREQYF. The DNA of the CDR3 is TGTGCCAGCAGCTTAGCGTGGGACTATCGCGAGCAGTACTTC. This chain connects TRBV5-8 to TRBJ2-7; 7 nucleotides match TRBD2. Germline loops: CDR1 SGHTS, CDR2 YDEGEE. The junction had 8 bases not matched to a gene; V was cut back by 2 bases and J by 6 bases. The CDR3 consists of 14 residues.

This clone was counted between two and nine times. This chain joins TRBV4-3 and TRBJ2-1, with no clear D. The ends were cut back, 0 bases at V and 14 bases at J, with 17 bases in the middle. From germline, CDR1 is LGHNA and CDR2 YSLEER. The CDR3 covers 14 residues. This CDR3 reads CASSQDLGRFGEFF. CDR3 in DNA: TGCGCCAGCAGCCAAGATCTAGGCAGATTTGGAGAGTTCTTC.

CDR3 bases: TGTGCCAGCTCACTGGAGACAGGGAATGGCTACACCTTC. Translation gives CASSLETGNGYTF. The chain recombines TRBV18 with TRBJ1-2; 7 bases align to TRBD1. Germline V gene data show CDR1 as KGHSH and CDR2 as LQKENI. J gave up 6 bases and V 4 bases, and 5 bases lay outside the gene matches. This CDR3 comprises 13 residues.

This clone was recorded only once. V gene TRBV6-1 combines with J gene TRBJ2-3; 9 bases line up with TRBD2. The CDR3 is 16 amino acids. Germline lookup yields CDR1 MNHNS and CDR2 SASEGT. The trim removed 4 bases at V and 0 bases at J, leaving 5 bases unmatched. CDR3 region: CASSGRLAGSTDTQYF. CDR3 in DNA: TGTGCCAGCAGTGGGCGGCTAGCGGGGAGCACAGATACGCAGTATTTT.

The genes are TRBV7-8 and TRBJ2-3; D is ambiguous. V was cut by 3 bases and J by 5 bases, with 3 bases left in between. The length of the CDR3 is 11 residues. In germline, CDR1 is SGHVS, CDR2 FQNEAQ. DNA of the CDR3: TGTGCCAGCAGCTTTCAAGATACGCAGTATTTT. Protein: CASSFQDTQYF.

The V call is TRBV25-1, the J call TRBJ1-4; D is possibly TRBD1 (6 bases). This CDR3 contains 14 residues. V lost 0 bases to trimming and J lost 8 bases, with 10 bases between them. Germline CDR1 is MGHDK and CDR2 is SYGVNS. CDR3 region: CASSEYRGGEKLFF. CDR3 DNA: TGTGCCAGCAGTGAATATAGGGGGGGAGAAAAACTGTTTTTT. Drawing the rest from reference TRBV25-1 and TRBJ1-4, the complete variable domain is EADIYQTPRYLVIGTGKKITLECSQTMGHDKMYWYQQDPGMELHLIHYSYGVNSTEKGDLSSESTVSRIRTEHFPLTLESARPSHTSQYLCASSEYRGGEKLFFGSGTQLSVL.